The rows below give T cell receptor beta chains drawn from one sample of a study of shared clonotypes between healthy human individuals. Clones were read by immunoSEQ multiplex PCR, and TCRdb kept only the in-frame ones, dropping some. The table lists around 700,000 clones, about three quarters of them singletons. Specimen: memory CD4+ T cells sorted from blood. Source of these receptors: a young woman in good health. The CDR3 runs from the conserved cysteine through the conserved F or W. Fields, in order: D gene, V gene, J gene, clone size, CDR3 DNA, CDR3 protein. D genes are given only for firm matches. Only part of the rows carry a size: once, few, many, or a class if the clone is expanded.

TRBD2	TRBV4-1	TRBJ2-7	.	TGCGCCAGCAGCCAAGAGACTAGCCAAGGCTCCTACGAGCAGTACTTC	CASSQETSQGSYEQYF
.	TRBV7-2	TRBJ1-2	.	TGTGCCAGCAGTACTGGGGAGGCTGTTGGCTACACCTTC	CASSTGEAVGYTF
.	TRBV19	TRBJ2-7	.	TGTGCCAGTAGTATAAGTGGGACGGCGGTCTCCTACGAGCAGTACTTC	CASSISGTAVSYEQYF
.	TRBV15	TRBJ1-1	.	TGTGCCACCAGCAGAGATTTTGCCGGGAGAGGTGAAGCTTTCTTT	CATSRDFAGRGEAFF
.	TRBV28	TRBJ1-1	.	TGTGCCAGCATAGGTCCGGAACCATCGATGAACACTGAAGCTTTCTTT	CASIGPEPSMNTEAFF
.	TRBV21-1	TRBJ2-7	.	TGTGCCAGCAGCAAAGCGCTTTATGCGAGAGGGGGGAACGAGCAGTACTTC	CASSKALYARGGNEQYF
.	TRBV6-6	TRBJ2-2	.	TGTGCCAGCAGTTACTCGACGGTCGGCTACACCGGGGAGCTGTTTTTT	CASSYSTVGYTGELFF
.	TRBV19	TRBJ1-6	.	TGTGCCAGTAAGCGGGACGTTTACTCCTATAATTCACCCCTCCACTTT	CASKRDVYSYNSPLHF
.	TRBV28	TRBJ1-2	few	TGTGCCAGCAGCCCCTACAGGGCCGTCTATGGCTACACCTTC	CASSPYRAVYGYTF
.	TRBV15	TRBJ1-5	.	TGTGCCACCAGCAGAGAGAGCAATCAGCCCCAGCATTTT	CATSRESNQPQHF
.	TRBV11-2	TRBJ2-5	.	TGTGCCAGCAGCTTGTTTGAAGCCAACCAAGAGACCCAGTACTTC	CASSLFEANQETQYF
TRBD2	TRBV28	TRBJ2-7	.	TGTGCCAGCAGTTTAGCTAGCGGGAGGGGCGAGCAGTACTTC	CASSLASGRGEQYF
TRBD2	TRBV5-1	TRBJ2-5	.	TGCGCCAGCAGTCCGGGAGGGATTAGGGAGACCCAGTACTTC	CASSPGGIRETQYF
.	TRBV27	TRBJ1-1	.	TGTGCCAGCAGTAACAGGGCAAGGCCTGAAGCTTTCTTT	CASSNRARPEAFF
TRBD1	TRBV10-2	TRBJ1-1	.	TGCGCCAGCAGCGCTACAGGGGGCAGGACTGAAGCTTTCTTT	CASSATGGRTEAFF
TRBD2	TRBV18	TRBJ2-1	.	TGTGCCAGCTCCCAACTAGCGGGAGCGGGGAATGAGCAGTTCTTC	CASSQLAGAGNEQFF
.	TRBV28	TRBJ2-5	.	TGTGCCAGCAAGTTTTCAAGCCTCCAAGAGACCCAGTACTTC	CASKFSSLQETQYF
.	TRBV28	TRBJ1-2	.	TGTGCCAGCAGTCTCAGACAGGTCGGGTCGGGCTACACCTTC	CASSLRQVGSGYTF
TRBD2	TRBV4-1	TRBJ2-1	.	TGCGCCAGCAGCCAGAACTCGGGACTAGCGGCAAATGAGCAGTTCTTC	CASSQNSGLAANEQFF
.	TRBV28	TRBJ1-2	.	TGTGCCAGCAGTTTATCACCCGACGGCTATGGCTACACCTTC	CASSLSPDGYGYTF
TRBD1	TRBV2	TRBJ2-5	.	TGTGCCAGAGGAGACAGGGCCCAAGAGACCCAGTACTTC	CARGDRAQETQYF
.	TRBV21-1	TRBJ2-7	.	TGTGCCAGCAGCAGAAAAGGGCCTGGCTACGAGCAGTACTTC	CASSRKGPGYEQYF
TRBD2	TRBV10-3	TRBJ2-7	.	TGTGCCATCAAAGCGGGAGGGGGGGACGAGCAGTACTTC	CAIKAGGGDEQYF
.	TRBV5-1	TRBJ2-2	.	TGCGCCAGCAAGGAGTGGATAGGGCAGGCGAACACCGGGGAGCTGTTTTTT	CASKEWIGQANTGELFF
.	TRBV19	TRBJ1-2	.	TGTGCCAGTAGTGGATCTTCTCGGGGCTATGGCTACACCTTC	CASSGSSRGYGYTF
TRBD2	TRBV10-3	TRBJ2-1	.	TGTGCCATCAGTCCCGGGACTAGCGCCTTAAGCTCCTACAATGAGCAGTTCTTC	CAISPGTSALSSYNEQFF
.	TRBV5-4	TRBJ2-3	.	TGTGCCAGCAGCTTGGCGTCCCTCACAGATACGCAGTATTTT	CASSLASLTDTQYF
.	TRBV11-2	TRBJ2-2	.	TGTGCCAGCAGCTTAGCCGGATACACCGGGGAGCTGTTTTTT	CASSLAGYTGELFF
.	TRBV18	TRBJ2-3	once	TGTGCCAGCATTAGCGGAAGCACAGATACGCAGTATTTT	CASISGSTDTQYF
TRBD2	TRBV29-1	TRBJ2-7	.	TGCAGCGTGGAGGGTACAGCGGGAGGGCTCTACGAGCAGTACTTC	CSVEGTAGGLYEQYF
TRBD2	TRBV5-1	TRBJ2-1	once	TGCGCCAGCAGCCTTCTAGCGGGAGAGATGAATGAGCAGTTCTTC	CASSLLAGEMNEQFF
.	TRBV4-1	TRBJ1-4	few	TGTGCCAGCAGCCACGGACGGGACGCTGAAAAACTGTTTTTT	CASSHGRDAEKLFF
.	TRBV6-4	TRBJ2-3	once	TGTGCCAGCAGTGGAGGATATAGCACAGATACGCAGTATTTT	CASSGGYSTDTQYF
TRBD2	TRBV25-1	TRBJ2-3	once	TGTGCCAGCAGTCGGGGGGTGACAGATACGCAGTATTTT	CASSRGVTDTQYF
TRBD1	TRBV11-2	TRBJ1-4	.	TGTGCCAGCAGCTTCTTCCCCGGGACAGGGGATGAAAAACTGTTTTTT	CASSFFPGTGDEKLFF
TRBD1	TRBV6-5	TRBJ2-7	.	TGTGCCAGCAGTCCGAGGGGACAGGTGTCCTACGAGCAGTACTTC	CASSPRGQVSYEQYF